These 25 T cell receptor beta chains were sequenced from one sample in a study of cytomegalovirus exposure and HLA in healthy donors. Clones were sequenced by immunoSEQ multiplex PCR, and TCRdb holds only the in-frame ones, with some missing. There are about 140,000 clones in the sample; approximately 90% occur only once, and 0.55% to 0.8% lies in the top ten. The sample taken for sequencing was PBMCs. Receptor source: a man aged 18 to 30 in good health and CMV-seronegative.

V usage is TRBV25-1 and J usage is TRBJ1-3; maybe TRBD1 (5 bases). The V gene lost 6 bases and the J gene lost 4 bases, with 16 bases spanning the gap. Looked up from germline, CDR1 is MGHDK and CDR2 is SYGVNS. The CDR3 totals 15 residues. The CDR3, as DNA: TGTGCCAGCAGCGGACATACCCGATACGGAAACACCATATATTTT. It is translated as CASSGHTRYGNTIYF.

CDR3: CASRTWTASALHF. As DNA, the CDR3 is TGTGCCAGCAGGACCTGGACAGCCAGTGCCCTCCACTTT. The chain combines TRBV5-4 with TRBJ1-6; D possibly corresponds to TRBD1 (6 bases). CDR1 is SGHNT and CDR2 is YYREEE in the germline V gene (reference sequence). The ends were cut back, 5 bases at V and 14 bases at J, with 17 bases in the middle. The CDR3 sequence is 13 residues long.

The chain joins TRBV6-5 to TRBJ1-4; possible D gene TRBD1, 5 bases. There are 16 residues in the CDR3. Per the germline V gene, CDR1 is MNHEY and CDR2 is SVGAGI. Trimming removed 0 bases at V and 8 bases at J, with 16 bases between. CDR3 nucleotide sequence: TGTGCCAGCAGTTACTCGACTGGGGGGTTGGGCGAAAAACTGTTTTTT. Protein sequence: CASSYSTGGLGEKLFF.

The V call is TRBV21-1, the J call TRBJ2-5; TRBD1, as called in the table, went unchecked against the DNA. TRBV21-1 is tagged as a pseudogene. The CDR3 totals 15 residues. The CDR3 reads CASSSGRQGGETQYF. The CDR3 DNA reads TGTGCCAGCAGCTCTGGGAGACAGGGGGGAGAGACCCAGTACTTC.

Concerning this clone itself: This same CDR3 is encoded by further DNA sequences in the sample. The V and J genes are TRBV7-2 and TRBJ2-7, with D maybe TRBD2 (5 bases). Germline assignment: CDR1 SGHTA and CDR2 FQGNSA. V shed 2 bases and J shed 7 bases, with 18 bases lying between them. The CDR3 is 15 amino acids. CDR3 sequence reads: CASSLRMGADYEQYV. CDR3 nucleotide sequence: TGTGCCAGCAGCTTACGAATGGGCGCAGACTATGAGCAGTACGTC.

V and J are TRBV9 and TRBJ2-1; TRBD2 aligns across 7 bases. Germline V gene data show CDR1 as SGDLS and CDR2 as YYNGEE. V lost 6 bases and J lost 3; bases outside the gene matches: 3. CDR3 size: 13 residues. The CDR3 DNA is TGTGCCAGCACCCCGGGAGGCTACAATGAGCAGTTCTTC. This translates into CASTPGGYNEQFF.

This clone was detected a few times. V and J are TRBV7-6 and TRBJ2-7; TRBD2 aligns across 9 bases. The length of the CDR3 is 17 residues. CDR1 is SGHVS, CDR2 FNYEAQ, per germline. Trimming at V came to 0 bases and at J to 0 bases, leaving 6 bases not matched to a gene. The CDR3 DNA is TGTGCCAGCAGCTTAGCTGGGACTAGCCGTAGCTCCTACGAGCAGTACGTC. Encoded protein: CASSLAGTSRSSYEQYV.

This rearrangement joins TRBV19 to TRBJ2-3; 9 bases are a match to TRBD2. Germline V gene sequence: CDR1 LNHDA, CDR2 SQIVND (reference sequence). The trim removed 6 bases at V and 0 bases at J, leaving 4 bases unmatched. The CDR3 has 15 amino acids. The CDR3 spells CASSPTSGSTDTQYF. The CDR3 DNA sequence: TGTGCCAGTAGCCCGACTAGCGGTAGCACAGATACGCAGTATTTT.

The count of this clone is one. The chain links TRBV7-2 to TRBJ2-1; the match to TRBD2 covers 10 bases. The CDR3 has 17 amino acids. V gave up 0 bases and J gave up 3 bases; unmatched junction bases: 5. Germline CDR1 reads SGHTA; CDR2 reads FQGNSA. Here the CDR3 reads CASSLAASGGFYNEQFF. The CDR3 DNA follows: TGTGCCAGCAGCTTAGCGGCTAGCGGGGGCTTCTACAATGAGCAGTTCTTC.

V and J are TRBV6-4 and TRBJ2-1; D perhaps matches TRBD2 (6 bases). CDR1 MRHNA and CDR2 SNTAGT come from the germline V gene. This CDR3 is built from 14 residues. Trimming left V 4 bases short and J 2 bases short, with 9 bases between. The CDR3 bases are TGTGCCAGCAGTGCTAGCGCTACCTACAATGAGCAGTTCTTC. Translated: CASSASATYNEQFF.

This chain connects TRBV5-6 to TRBJ2-7, with D uncertain. Per germline, CDR1 SGHDT and CDR2 YYEEEE. The V end was cut by 0 bases, the J end by 0 bases, with 7 bases between. This CDR3 has 14 residues. The CDR3 sequence is CASSLAGYSYEQYF. Written as DNA, the CDR3 is TGTGCCAGCAGCTTGGCCGGTTACTCCTACGAGCAGTACTTC.

The chain links TRBV7-2 to TRBJ1-4, with D perhaps TRBD1 (6 bases). V was shortened by 5 bases and J by 6 bases, with 13 bases between the two germline ends. This CDR3 comprises 14 residues. The germline CDR1 and CDR2 sequences are SGHTA and FQGNSA. CDR3 nucleotides: TGTGCCAGCAGCCTTTGGGGGCATGATGAAAAACTGTTTTTT. Translation gives CASSLWGHDEKLFF. The full variable domain, in which reference TRBV7-2 and TRBJ1-4 provide the parts outside the CDR3, is GAGVSQSPSNKVTEKGKDVELRCDPISGHTALYWYRQSLGQGLEFLIYFQGNSAPDKSGLPSDRFSAERTGGSVSTLTIQRTQQEDSAVYLCASSLWGHDEKLFFGSGTQLSVL.

The chain employs TRBV29-1 and TRBJ2-1; the D gene is possibly TRBD2 (6 bases). Between the trimmed V and J ends, which lost 3 bases and 4 bases, there was a span of 16 bases. The CDR3 is 15 residues long. Germline CDR1 SQVTM, CDR2 ANQGSEA. CDR3 sequence reads: CSVEVRDFLYNEQFF. The CDR3 bases are TGCAGCGTTGAGGTTAGGGACTTCCTTTACAATGAGCAGTTCTTC.

The rearrangement joins TRBV2 to TRBJ2-1, with TRBD2 identical over 10 bases. Germline assignment: CDR1 SNHLY and CDR2 FYNNEI. The length of the CDR3 is 20 residues. V shed 2 bases and J 5 bases; nucleotides not matched to a gene: 18. DNA for the CDR3: TGTGCCAGCAGTGAAATTAGCGGGGGGCCGAATTACAGGGAAAACAATGAGCAGTTCTTC. It specifies CASSEISGGPNYRENNEQFF.

The CDR3 loop is CASGTGTSGSLNIQYF. The CDR3 DNA follows: TGTGCTAGTGGTACCGGGACTAGCGGGAGCTTAAACATTCAGTACTTC. The rearrangement uses TRBV12-5 and TRBJ2-4; 14 nucleotides line up with TRBD2. The J segment lost 6 bases and the V segment lost 5 bases, leaving 6 bases of the junction unmatched. CDR1 is LGHNT and CDR2 is FRNRAP in the germline V gene. There are 16 residues in the CDR3.

V gene TRBV5-1 combines with J gene TRBJ2-5, with 8 bases matching TRBD1. Per the germline V gene, CDR1 is SGHRS and CDR2 is YFSETQ. There are 16 residues in the CDR3. V lost 0 bases, J lost 1 base, and 5 bases stayed unmatched. The CDR3 nucleotides read TGCGCCAGCAGCTTGGGAGACAGGGGATTCCAAGAGACCCAGTACTTC. Amino acid sequence: CASSLGDRGFQETQYF.

This sequence joins TRBV6-6 and TRBJ1-5; TRBD1 matches 8 bases. V was clipped by 6 bases and J by 5 bases; unmatched bases: 9. Germline V gene sequence: CDR1 MNHNY, CDR2 SVGAGI (reference sequence). There are 15 residues in the CDR3. The CDR3: CASSSSRTGYQPQHF. The DNA of the CDR3 is TGTGCCAGCAGCTCATCTCGGACAGGGTATCAGCCCCAGCATTTT.

The genes are TRBV5-1 and TRBJ2-4; 8 bases fit TRBD2. With V trimmed by 3 bases and J by 2 bases, 7 bases remained unmatched. The CDR3 contains 16 residues. Germline CDR1 reads SGHRS; CDR2 reads YFSETQ. The CDR3: CASSSREGGSKNIQYF. CDR3 DNA: TGCGCCAGCAGCTCCCGGGAGGGGGGGTCCAAAAACATTCAGTACTTC.

The CDR3 DNA sequence: TGTGCCAGCAGTTCCAGACTAGCTGCGCTAGAGGAGCAGTTCTTC. Translation gives CASSSRLAALEEQFF. This chain joins TRBV6-6 and TRBJ2-1; 7 bases are shared with TRBD2. V lost 4 bases and J lost 10; bases outside the gene matches: 13. Germline V lookup: CDR1 MNHNY, CDR2 SVGAGI (reference sequence). This CDR3 has 15 amino acids.

CDR3 DNA sequence: TGTGCCAGCTCACCAGCAGCCTACGAGCAGTACTTC. Amino acids: CASSPAAYEQYF. The chain is built from TRBV18 and TRBJ2-7; D is unresolved. Trimming left V 2 bases short and J 2 bases short, with 4 bases between. The CDR3 extends over 12 amino acids. Germline CDR1 and CDR2: KGHSH and LQKENI.

The chain has TRBV11-2 and TRBJ2-3, with D uncertain. CDR3 size: 17 residues. Germline V lookup: CDR1 SGHAT, CDR2 FQNNGV. Trimming left V 5 bases short and J 0 bases short, with 18 bases between. The CDR3 DNA sequence: TGTGCCAGCAGCCTCGCCTCCAGGTTCCTTAGCACAGATACGCAGTATTTT. Translating gives CASSLASRFLSTDTQYF. The variable domain in full, completed from reference TRBV11-2 and TRBJ2-3, reads EAGVAQSPRYKIIEKRQSVAFWCNPISGHATLYWYQQILGQGPKLLIQFQNNGVVDDSQLPKDRFSAERLKGVDSTLKIQPAKLEDSAVYLCASSLASRFLSTDTQYFGPGTRLTVL.

A single count supports this clone. CDR3 amino acids: CASSASGTDTQYF. The CDR3 nucleotides read TGTGCCAGCAGCGCTAGTGGCACAGATACGCAGTATTTT. The chain has TRBV9 and TRBJ2-3; D is unclear. CDR3 length: 13 residues. Germline V gene data show CDR1 as SGDLS and CDR2 as YYNGEE. The ends were cut back, 3 bases at V and 1 base at J, with 6 bases in the middle.

This clone was detected only once. V usage is TRBV7-3 and J usage is TRBJ2-1; weak D call: TRBD2 (6 bases). The germline V gene has CDR1 SGHTA and CDR2 FQGTGA. Trimming took off 5 bases at V and 4 bases at J, with 12 bases between the two ends. The CDR3 extends over 14 amino acids. The CDR3 region is CASSPGGVYNEQFF. The CDR3 region has the DNA TGTGCCAGCAGCCCCGGCGGGGTATACAATGAGCAGTTCTTC.

The chain has TRBV6-5 and TRBJ2-7, with D possibly being TRBD1 (6 bases). Germline CDR1 and CDR2: MNHEY and SVGAGI. The CDR3 is 14 amino acids. V was shortened by 6 bases and J by 0 bases, with 12 bases between the two germline ends. This chain's CDR3 is CASSTGQRSYEQYV. CDR3 nucleotides: TGTGCCAGCAGCACAGGACAGCGCTCCTACGAGCAGTACGTC.

This chain joins TRBV6-1 and TRBJ2-2; D may be TRBD2 (6 bases). Trimming stripped 2 bases from V and 0 bases from J, with 10 bases between. The CDR3 consists of 16 residues. The germline V gene has CDR1 MNHNS and CDR2 SASEGT. This CDR3 reads CASSEQLATNTGELFF. The CDR3 bases are TGTGCCAGCAGTGAACAGCTAGCGACGAACACCGGGGAGCTGTTTTTT.